This entry describes one T cell receptor beta chain. Its antigen is unknown. Base qualities are not recorded, but no much larger clone differs from it by a single base. These data belong to a study of blood T cell repertoires in COVID-19 (dated by TCRdb to about 2020). For context, the study as a whole: Samples from collaborators originated in the United States, Italy and Spain and spanned both the acute and convalescent phases of COVID-19. The material from the prospective study consisted of cDNA or gDNA derived from T cells, B-cell-depleted T cells, or PBMCs. The dataset comprised deeply sampled blood TCRbeta repertoires from subjects exposed to, actively infected with, or recovered from COVID-19. The repertoires were made available in a free public database intended to serve as a resource for research on the immune response to SARS-CoV-2. Samples were obtained from the ongoing ImmuneRACE study (first 160 participants) and from about 1,300 subjects provided by 6 global collaborators. A de-identified subject ID, COVID-19 status, age in years and sex were almost always included in the sample metadata. Where available, HLA class I and class II types were taken from metadata supplied by the sample provider and were not determined by assay-based typing.

TCRbeta CDR3 regions were amplified from genomic DNA by means of the immunoSEQ Assay, a bias-controlled multiplex PCR. As for how the authors treated the data: Within the assay, amplification of reference gene primers was used to estimate how many nucleated cells each sample contained. To quantify the absolute abundance of each unique TCRbeta CDR3 rearrangement, sequence reads were collapsed and filtered. For each sample, productive Simpson clonality was calculated by taking the square root of Simpson's diversity index across productive rearrangements. In its TCRdb copy, this immuneACCESS table keeps in-frame sequences only and misses some clones. Where compared with another copy, unresolved V genes explain less than half of these, and the others have no known cause. V, J and clone size were drawn from that table, and D and trimming were deduced from the DNA. The table for this sample lists some 140,000 clones; roughly 80% of them were counted only once. The ten largest clones add up to around 10% of the sample.

CDR3 length: 13 amino acids, cysteine to phenylalanine. Solely the CDR3 DNA is kept, with 39 bases framed from the first base. According to the germline V gene, CDR1 reads ENHRY and CDR2 reads SYGVKD. V is reduced by 4 bases and J by 4 bases, leaving a spacing of 8 bases between them. Here is what the overall study found, with its caveats: How much clinical and demographic metadata was included differed by source and by participant, and the metadata was provided uncurated.

At one collaborating source in Seattle, patients were enrolled during active infection and were followed longitudinally through the course of disease. Each collaborating institution followed its own protocols to collect whole blood in K2EDTA tubes. For TCRbeta analysis, collaborators shipped samples in one of three forms: frozen whole blood, isolated PBMCs, or DNA extracted from either of those sample types. The sequencing sample was made of peripheral blood. This clonotype was sampled from a woman aged 60-70 years with COVID-19, enrolled during active disease. This chain joins TRBV10-3 to TRBJ1-3, with the D gene not clear enough to name. The DNA sequence is given as TGTGCCATCAGTGTTGGCAGGGGAAACACCATATATTTT. Its translation reads: CAISVGRGNTIYF.